These 6 T cell receptor beta chains were all obtained from the same sample, sequenced in a study of response to subunit inactivated influenza vaccine. TCRdb analysed the RT-PCR reads with MiXCR anew, one entry per CDR3 protein. The sample has approximately 310,000 distinct CDR3 sequences, about a fifth seen once. The sequenced sample was PBMCs from blood, obtained approximately 22 months after vaccination. The receptors come from a man between 50 and 70 years old who received an inactivated influenza vaccine.

This clonotype was counted between two and nine times. This sequence joins TRBV12-2 and TRBJ2-7; the DNA was not compared with TRBD1, the D call given in the table. TRBV12-2 is a known pseudogene. The CDR3 sequence is 13 residues long. CDR3 nucleotide sequence: TGTGCAAGTCGCTTAACCGACAGGGGCGAGCAGTACTTC. Protein: CASRLTDRGEQYF.

The genes are TRBV6-1 and TRBJ1-1, with D unclear. V lost 6 bases, J lost 0 bases, and 11 bases lay in between. This CDR3 comprises 14 residues. CDR1 and CDR2 (germline): MNHNS, SASEGT. In DNA, the CDR3 is TGTGCCAGCAGACCTGGACGGTTGAACACTGAAGCTTTCTTT. Translating it yields CASRPGRLNTEAFF.

A few counts support this clonotype. This chain links TRBV7-9 with TRBJ2-5; TRBD2 might be the D (6 bases). V was shortened by 0 bases and J by 13 bases, with 15 bases between the two germline ends. Germline values: CDR1 SEHNR, CDR2 FQNEAQ (reference sequence). The CDR3 has 13 amino acids. CDR3 loop: CASSLAVRDGWYF. The CDR3 DNA sequence: TGTGCCAGCAGCTTAGCGGTGCGGGACGGCTGGTACTTC.

The chain couples TRBV12-3 or TRBV12-4 to TRBJ2-3, with a possible D match to TRBD2 (6 bases). There are 13 residues in the CDR3. V lost 5 bases and J lost 9, with 15 bases in between. This CDR3 is CASSPSDGVTQYF. CDR3 in DNA: TGTGCCAGCAGTCCTAGCGACGGGGTCACGCAGTATTTT.

There are many counts of this clonotype. This chain joins TRBV4-1 and TRBJ1-2, with 8 bases matching TRBD1. Germline CDR1 reads MGHRA; CDR2 reads YSYEKL. Trimming took 2 bases from V and 3 from J; bases not matched to a gene: 2. This CDR3 has 14 residues. CDR3 DNA: TGCGCCAGCAGCCAATACAGGGGGGACTATGGCTACACCTTC. Amino acid sequence: CASSQYRGDYGYTF.

This clonotype has at least ten counts. This chain joins TRBV30 and TRBJ1-2; unclear D gene. V was shortened by 3 bases and J by 4 bases, with 15 bases between the two germline ends. Germline values: CDR1 GTSNPN, CDR2 SVGIG (reference sequence). CDR3 size: 14 residues. CDR3: CAWSVPSRVYGYTF. Written as DNA, the CDR3 is TGTGCCTGGAGCGTTCCCAGCCGGGTCTATGGCTACACCTTC. The full variable domain, in which reference TRBV30 and TRBJ1-2 provide the parts outside the CDR3, is SQTIHQWPATLVQPVGSPLSLECTVEGTSNPNLYWYRQAAGRGLQLLFYSVGIGQISSEVPQNLSASRPQDRQFILSSKKLLLSDSGFYLCAWSVPSRVYGYTFGSGTRLTVV.